This T cell receptor (beta chain) was found in a study of graft-versus-host responses after intestinal transplantation. About the research overall: Tacrolimus plus steroids were given to all recipients for roughly 3 years, preceded by anti-thymocyte globulin induction. Findings and limits, study-wide: GvH clones appeared in recipient marrow, some first in ileum or blood. GvH clone levels peaked in circulation, and this peak was associated with early post-transplant HvG declines. Some patients had graft-donor T cell macrochimerism, and their allografts showed high graft-versus-host to host-versus-graft clonal ratios.

On this clone: Its antigen remains unidentified.

Method: immunoSEQ multiplex PCR; TCRdb's copy keeps in-frame clones and lacks some. The sample consists of more than 95,000 clones, over 85% of them appearing once. The TCR was taken from a human donor who received an intestinal transplant. The sample was unstimulated CD8+ T cells sorted from spleen or lymph node cells, taken before intestinal transplant.

For the CDR3, the DNA is TGTGCCAGCAGTTTAATTGCTGGTGGGGCCAACGTCCTGACTTTC. Its protein product is CASSLIAGGANVLTF. The genes are TRBV27 and TRBJ2-6; D unclear. This CDR3 region has 15 residues. The V end was cut by 2 bases, the J end by 3 bases, with 8 bases between. CDR1 is MNHEY, CDR2 SMNVEV, per germline (reference sequence).